This paragraph covers one TCR beta chain sequence. Its cognate antigen is unknown. The data are from a study of Ad26.COV2.S vaccination and SARS-CoV-2 variants. Using immunoSEQ multiplex PCR, the repertoire was profiled, and TCRdb retains in-frame clones only, with some absent. The sample has approximately 140,000 clones; more than 80% are singletons. The CDR3 is 13 amino acids. V was pared by 8 bases and J by 3 bases, with 5 bases of the junction left unmatched. Findings of the study overall: From the TCR breadth and depth analyses, total T cell responses may have been underestimated. Spike-specific TCR breadth in vaccine recipients exceeded that seen in placebo recipients.

The sample consisted of peripheral blood, taken after recovery from COVID-19. The sequence came from a human donor who had recovered from COVID-19. This chain uses TRBV12-3 or TRBV12-4 with TRBJ2-3, with TRBD1 identical over 7 bases. In nucleotides, the CDR3 is TGTGCCAGCGCCGGGACAGCGACAGATACGCAGTATTTT. Its translation: CASAGTATDTQYF.